A selection of T cell receptor beta chains follows, all from one sample in a study of graft-versus-host responses after intestinal transplantation. Method: immunoSEQ multiplex PCR; TCRdb's copy keeps in-frame clones and lacks some. The sample carries about 97,000 clones, around nine tenths recorded once. Sequences were derived from PBMCs, sampled about 450 days after intestinal transplant. The receptors come from a human patient who received an intestinal transplant, so some T cells may come from the graft donor. Each CDR3 is given with its conserved first and last residue. The D gene is left open where the match is weak. Some rows have no size entry. The others give once, few or many, or a class for an expanded clone.

V gene	J gene	clone size	D gene	CDR3 DNA	CDR3 protein
TRBV6-5	TRBJ1-4	NA	TRBD1	TGTGCCAGCAGCCCGACAGGGACGTTTAATGAAAAACTGTTTTTT	CASSPTGTFNEKLFF
TRBV14	TRBJ2-3	once	NA	TGTGCCAGCCGGAGTAAGGGCACAGATACGCAGTATTTT	CASRSKGTDTQYF
TRBV5-1	TRBJ1-1	NA	NA	TGCGCCAGCAGCTTGAGGTCTAACACTGAAGCTTTCTTT	CASSLRSNTEAFF
TRBV28	TRBJ1-1	NA	NA	TGTGCCAGCGCGTCCCCTGACACTGAAGCTTTCTTT	CASASPDTEAFF
TRBV9	TRBJ1-1	once	NA	TGTGCCAGCAGCCCCCGACTCGGGGGGAACACTGAAGCTTTCTTT	CASSPRLGGNTEAFF
TRBV15	TRBJ1-6	NA	TRBD1	TGTGCCACCAGCCAAAGGACAGGGGTAGGCTCACCCCTCCACTTT	CATSQRTGVGSPLHF
TRBV7-6	TRBJ2-7	NA	NA	TGTGCCAGCAGCTCGGAGGGGGGTATCGGCTACGAGCAGTACTTC	CASSSEGGIGYEQYF
TRBV6-1	TRBJ2-3	NA	TRBD1	TGTGCCAGCAGTGACGATGACAGGGACACAGATACGCAGTATTTT	CASSDDDRDTDTQYF
TRBV5-1	TRBJ1-4	NA	NA	TGCGCCAGCACCCGGACGGCGGCAACTAATGAAAAACTGTTTTTT	CASTRTAATNEKLFF
TRBV6-1	TRBJ1-3	NA	NA	TGTGCCAGCAGTGACAGGACCAGAAACACCATATATTTT	CASSDRTRNTIYF
TRBV7-9	TRBJ1-4	NA	NA	TGTGCCGCTGGGGATCCTGGGCCAAGGACCTTTGGTGAAAAACTGTTTTTT	CAAGDPGPRTFGEKLFF
TRBV19	TRBJ1-6	NA	NA	TGTGCCAGTAGTATAGATCGACAAAATTCACCCCTCCACTTT	CASSIDRQNSPLHF
TRBV5-1	TRBJ1-6	NA	NA	TGCGCCAGCAGCCCGGGACATCCCGCATCACCCCTCCACTTT	CASSPGHPASPLHF
TRBV9	TRBJ1-1	NA	NA	TGTGCCAGCAGCTTTCACGGGCCGAACACTGAAGCTTTCTTT	CASSFHGPNTEAFF
TRBV6-1	TRBJ2-1	NA	NA	TGTGCCAGCGAGGGGGGGCCGAATGAGCAGTTCTTC	CASEGGPNEQFF
TRBV9	TRBJ1-1	once	NA	TGTGCCAGCAGCCCGAATCGGGGGGACGCTTTCTTT	CASSPNRGDAFF
TRBV4-1	TRBJ1-1	NA	TRBD1	TGCGCCAGCAGCCAAGATAATGCCGAGGACAGGCCATATGAAGCTTTCTTT	CASSQDNAEDRPYEAFF
TRBV6-4	TRBJ2-2	NA	NA	TGTGCCACCTCAGCGGGCGAGAACACCGGGGAGCTGTTTTTT	CATSAGENTGELFF
TRBV5-3	TRBJ1-3	NA	NA	TGTGCCAGAAGCTTGGTCGGGCGGGGCAGCTCTGGAAACACCATATATTTT	CARSLVGRGSSGNTIYF
TRBV5-1	TRBJ2-3	once	NA	TGCGCCAGCAGCTTAGGGGATCTCACAGATACGCAGTATTTT	CASSLGDLTDTQYF
TRBV9	TRBJ1-6	few	NA	TGTGCCAGCAGCGCCCAAGGAAATTCACCCCTCCACTTT	CASSAQGNSPLHF
TRBV6-5	TRBJ2-3	NA	NA	TGTGCCAGCAGTCTATCAACGGGGCGGGATACGCAGTATTTT	CASSLSTGRDTQYF
TRBV7-3	TRBJ2-3	NA	TRBD2	TGTGCCAGCAGCCCCCGCGGGGGGGCCTCTGTTTTTTCAGATACGCAGTATTTT	CASSPRGGASVFSDTQYF
TRBV11-3	TRBJ2-4	NA	TRBD2	TGTGCCAGCAGCCACTCCGGGACTAGCGGGGCGATAAAAAACATTCAGTACTTC	CASSHSGTSGAIKNIQYF
TRBV12-5	TRBJ1-2	NA	TRBD1	TGTGCTAGTGGGAAACCCGGGACAGGGGGCTTGTTGTATGGCTACACCTTC	CASGKPGTGGLLYGYTF
TRBV6-5	TRBJ1-1	NA	TRBD1	TGTGCCAGCAGTTTCGGGACAGAGGCTAACACTGAAGCTTTCTTT	CASSFGTEANTEAFF
TRBV5-1	TRBJ2-2	once	NA	TGCGCCAGCAGCTTGGGGCCAGCGGAGAACACCGGGGAGCTGTTTTTT	CASSLGPAENTGELFF
TRBV6-5	TRBJ1-4	NA	NA	TGTGCCAGCAGTTACGACACCGACAGGAATGAAAAACTGTTTTTT	CASSYDTDRNEKLFF
TRBV2	TRBJ2-3	NA	TRBD2	TGTGCCGGAGGACTAGCGGGGATTACAGATACGCAGTATTTT	CAGGLAGITDTQYF
TRBV5-8	TRBJ1-2	NA	NA	TGTGCCAGCAGCTTTGGGGACACTCGTAACTATGGCTACACCTTC	CASSFGDTRNYGYTF
TRBV6-6	TRBJ2-7	NA	NA	TGTGCCAGCAGTTCGGGGGTCCACGAGCAGTACTTC	CASSSGVHEQYF
TRBV9	TRBJ1-2	NA	TRBD1	TGTGCCAGCAGCGTAGGGGACAGCTCGTTTTTCGGTGGCTACACCTTC	CASSVGDSSFFGGYTF
TRBV11-2	TRBJ2-3	NA	TRBD1	TGTGCCAGCAGCTTAGTTAGGGACAGGGGTCTCACAGATACGCAGTATTTT	CASSLVRDRGLTDTQYF
TRBV5-1	TRBJ2-7	NA	NA	TGCGCCAGCAGCTTGTGGGGGCGCGGCTACGAGCAGTACTTC	CASSLWGRGYEQYF
TRBV4-2	TRBJ2-7	once	TRBD2	TGTGCCAGCAGCCAAGAACTAGCGGGGGGCTCCTACGAGCAGTACTTC	CASSQELAGGSYEQYF
TRBV6-5	TRBJ2-7	NA	NA	TGTGCCAGCAGTTACGGCGTAGGGTCTATTTACGAGCAGTACTTC	CASSYGVGSIYEQYF
TRBV9	TRBJ1-2	NA	NA	TGTGCCAGCAGCCTTAGTTTGGGGGGCGATCCGAATCGGGACTACACCTTC	CASSLSLGGDPNRDYTF
TRBV5-4	TRBJ1-1	NA	NA	TGTGCCAGCAGCTTGGCCTTGGGGAACACTGAAGCTTTCTTT	CASSLALGNTEAFF
TRBV5-8	TRBJ2-5	NA	TRBD1	TGTGCCAGCAGCGACAGGGGGCAAGAGACCCAGTACTTC	CASSDRGQETQYF
TRBV25-1	TRBJ1-2	NA	NA	TGTGCCAGCAGTGGCAGAGATCTCTTCGCTGAACGGTACACCTTC	CASSGRDLFAERYTF
TRBV25-1	TRBJ2-5	NA	NA	TGTGCCAGCAGTGACGCAACCGGGACTCTCCAAGAGACCCAGTACTTC	CASSDATGTLQETQYF
TRBV25-1	TRBJ1-4	NA	NA	TGTGCCAGCAGTGAGGGTGTCGGGGCGGGGTGGGAAAAACTGTTTTTT	CASSEGVGAGWEKLFF
TRBV11-1	TRBJ1-1	NA	NA	TGTGCCAGCAGCTCACCCCCGAAGGGGGATAACACTGAAGCTTTCTTT	CASSSPPKGDNTEAFF
TRBV4-1	TRBJ2-3	few	TRBD2	TGCGCCAGCAGCCAACCGGTGACTAGCGGGGGCTCAGGACGCACAGATACGCAGTATTTT	CASSQPVTSGGSGRTDTQYF
TRBV6-1	TRBJ2-5	NA	NA	TGTGCCAGCACCCTCCTGGAGACCCAGTACTTC	CASTLLETQYF
TRBV5-4	TRBJ2-7	once	TRBD1	TGTGCCAGCAGCCCAGGGACAGGGACTTTCCCGTGGCAGTACTTC	CASSPGTGTFPWQYF
TRBV7-9	TRBJ2-3	NA	NA	TGTGCCAGCAGCCCCAGTGAAGGTACGCAGTATTTT	CASSPSEGTQYF